Listed below are T cell receptor beta chains from one sample, sequenced in a study of shared clonotypes between healthy human individuals. The method was immunoSEQ multiplex PCR; TCRdb's version includes in-frame clones alone and lacks a portion of them. This table has hundreds of thousands of clones, around 92% appearing once. Input material: naive CD8+ T cells sorted from blood. These receptors were collected from a man aged 25-45 years in good health. The CDR3 runs from the conserved cysteine through the conserved F or W. D genes are given only for firm matches. Only some rows state a clone size, as once, few, many or a class for expanded clones.

V gene: TRBV6-5
J gene: TRBJ2-1
clone size: once
D gene: TRBD1
CDR3 DNA: TGTGCCAGCAAGAGACAGGGCGGCTACAATGAGCAGTTCTTC
CDR3 protein: CASKRQGGYNEQFF

V gene: TRBV18
J gene: TRBJ2-2
clone size: .
D gene: TRBD2
CDR3 DNA: TGTGCCAGCTCAGGGACTAGCGGGAGCACCGGGGAGCTGTTTTTT
CDR3 protein: CASSGTSGSTGELFF

V gene: TRBV7-8
J gene: TRBJ2-7
clone size: .
D gene: .
CDR3 DNA: TGTGCCAGCAGCTTAGGGGTTAGACACTACGAGCAGTACTTC
CDR3 protein: CASSLGVRHYEQYF

V gene: TRBV25-1
J gene: TRBJ2-7
clone size: .
D gene: .
CDR3 DNA: TGTGCCAGCAGTGACTACTACGAGCAGTACTTC
CDR3 protein: CASSDYYEQYF

V gene: TRBV29-1
J gene: TRBJ2-2
clone size: .
D gene: .
CDR3 DNA: TGCAGCGTTGAAGATTTGGGGCTTAGGGGGGAGCTGTTTTTT
CDR3 protein: CSVEDLGLRGELFF

V gene: TRBV7-9
J gene: TRBJ1-2
clone size: many
D gene: TRBD1
CDR3 DNA: TGTGCCAGCAGCCCCCGGACAGGGACGGGCTATGGCTACACCTTC
CDR3 protein: CASSPRTGTGYGYTF

V gene: TRBV7-9
J gene: TRBJ2-1
clone size: once
D gene: .
CDR3 DNA: TGTGCCAGCAGCCGGGACTACAATGAGCAGTTCTTC
CDR3 protein: CASSRDYNEQFF

V gene: TRBV28
J gene: TRBJ2-1
clone size: .
D gene: .
CDR3 DNA: TGTGCCAGCAGTCAGGCAGGGGCTTCCTACAATGAGCAGTTCTTC
CDR3 protein: CASSQAGASYNEQFF

V gene: TRBV4-3
J gene: TRBJ1-2
clone size: .
D gene: .
CDR3 DNA: TGCGCCAGCAGCCAAGAGTGGGTTACTAACTATGGCTACACCTTC
CDR3 protein: CASSQEWVTNYGYTF

V gene: TRBV29-1
J gene: TRBJ2-2
clone size: .
D gene: TRBD2
CDR3 DNA: TGCAGCGTTGAACAGGGAGGGACCGGGGAGCTGTTTTTT
CDR3 protein: CSVEQGGTGELFF

V gene: TRBV6-5
J gene: TRBJ2-7
clone size: .
D gene: TRBD2
CDR3 DNA: TGTGCCAGCAGTCTAGCGGGGACCCTCTACGAGCAGTACTTC
CDR3 protein: CASSLAGTLYEQYF

V gene: TRBV28
J gene: TRBJ2-1
clone size: .
D gene: TRBD2
CDR3 DNA: TGTGCCAGCAGAGGAGCGGGAGCAGGAAATGAGCAGTTCTTC
CDR3 protein: CASRGAGAGNEQFF

V gene: TRBV27
J gene: TRBJ2-2
clone size: once
D gene: TRBD1
CDR3 DNA: TGTGCCAGCACGAGTCTTCGGACAGGGTCCATAGTCACCGGGGAGCTGTTTTTT
CDR3 protein: CASTSLRTGSIVTGELFF

V gene: TRBV29-1
J gene: TRBJ2-2
clone size: .
D gene: TRBD2
CDR3 DNA: TGCAGCGTGCCCGGGACTAGCGGGATTACCGGGGAGCTGTTTTTT
CDR3 protein: CSVPGTSGITGELFF

V gene: TRBV15
J gene: TRBJ2-7
clone size: .
D gene: .
CDR3 DNA: TGTGCCACCAGCTCTTCGGACTCCTACGAGCAGTACTTC
CDR3 protein: CATSSSDSYEQYF